This T cell receptor (beta chain) was captured by sequencing in a study of beta chain features in type 1 diabetes. Study results and caveats: A PCR bias possibly favoring shorter templates would apply equally to patients and controls. Within each of all four CD4+ subsets, Type 1 diabetes patients had TCRB CDR3s that were moderately but significantly shorter.

About this clone itself: Its antigen is still unknown.

CDR1 and CDR2 (germline): SNHLY, FYNNEI. CDR3 length: 12 residues. V was clipped by 7 bases and J by 4 bases, with 8 bases between them. The authors sorted CD4+ naive, central memory, regulatory and stem cell-like memory cells via CD45RO/CCR7/CD25/CD127/CD95/CD27. Each population that was sorted was more than 95% pure. The isolated RNA, all of it, was reverse transcribed, so expressed TCRB transcripts were what got sequenced. Sequencing was performed with immunoSEQ multiplex PCR; in TCRdb, only in-frame clones are kept and a portion is missing. This table has some 160,000 clones, 9% appearing once. Sequencing input: central memory CD4+ T cells from blood. This chain connects TRBV2 to TRBJ1-5; maybe TRBD1 (6 bases). The source is a woman aged 25-40 years with type 1 diabetes. CDR3 nucleotides: TGTGCCAGCAACAGGGCGAATCAGCCCCAGCATTTT. Translating gives CASNRANQPQHF.